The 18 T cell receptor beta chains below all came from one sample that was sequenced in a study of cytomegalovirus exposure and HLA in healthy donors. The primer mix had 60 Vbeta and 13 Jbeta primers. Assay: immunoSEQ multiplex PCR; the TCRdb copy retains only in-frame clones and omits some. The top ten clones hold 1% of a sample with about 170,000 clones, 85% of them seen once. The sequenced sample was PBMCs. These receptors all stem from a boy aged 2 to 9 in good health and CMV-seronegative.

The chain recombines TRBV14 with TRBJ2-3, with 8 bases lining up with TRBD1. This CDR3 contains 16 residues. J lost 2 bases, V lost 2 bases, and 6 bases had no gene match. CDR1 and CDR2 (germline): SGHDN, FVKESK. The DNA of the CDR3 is TGTGCCAGCAGCCAAACTCGACAGGGGCACACAGATACGCAGTATTTT. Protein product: CASSQTRQGHTDTQYF.

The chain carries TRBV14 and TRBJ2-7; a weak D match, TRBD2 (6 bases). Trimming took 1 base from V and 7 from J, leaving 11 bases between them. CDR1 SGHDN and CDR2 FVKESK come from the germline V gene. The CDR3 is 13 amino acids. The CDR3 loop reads CASSQGIAGEQYF. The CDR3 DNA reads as TGTGCCAGCAGCCAAGGAATTGCGGGAGAGCAGTACTTC.

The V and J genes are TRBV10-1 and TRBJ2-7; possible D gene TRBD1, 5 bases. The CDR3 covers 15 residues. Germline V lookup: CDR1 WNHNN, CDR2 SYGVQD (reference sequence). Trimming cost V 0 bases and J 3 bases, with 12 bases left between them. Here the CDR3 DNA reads TGCGCCAGCAGTGAGTCGTACAGGCCCCTCTACGAGCAGTACTTC. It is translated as CASSESYRPLYEQYF.

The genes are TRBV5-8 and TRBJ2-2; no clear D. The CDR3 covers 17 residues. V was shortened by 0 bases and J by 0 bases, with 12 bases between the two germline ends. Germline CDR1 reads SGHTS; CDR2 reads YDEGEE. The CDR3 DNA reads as TGTGCCAGCAGCTTGGCCGAGTGGTTTACGAACACCGGGGAGCTGTTTTTT. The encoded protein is CASSLAEWFTNTGELFF.

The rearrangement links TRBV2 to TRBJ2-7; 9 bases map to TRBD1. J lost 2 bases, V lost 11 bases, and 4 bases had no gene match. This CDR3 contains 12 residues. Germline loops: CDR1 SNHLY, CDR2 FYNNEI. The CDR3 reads CAGGDRAYEQYF. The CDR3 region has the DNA TGTGCCGGAGGGGACAGGGCCTACGAGCAGTACTTC.

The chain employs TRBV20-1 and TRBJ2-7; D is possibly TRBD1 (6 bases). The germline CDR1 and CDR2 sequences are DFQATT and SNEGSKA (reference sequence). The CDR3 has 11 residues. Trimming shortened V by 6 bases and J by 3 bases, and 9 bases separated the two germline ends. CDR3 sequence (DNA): TGCAGTGCGGAGACAGGCTACGAGCAGTACTTC. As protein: CSAETGYEQYF.

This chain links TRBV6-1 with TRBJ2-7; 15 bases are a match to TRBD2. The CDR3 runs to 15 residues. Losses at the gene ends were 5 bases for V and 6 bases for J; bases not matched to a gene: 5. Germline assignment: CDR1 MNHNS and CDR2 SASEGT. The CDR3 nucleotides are TGTGCCAGCAGTTTGGGGACTAGCGGGAGGTGCGAGCAGTACTTC. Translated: CASSLGTSGRCEQYF.

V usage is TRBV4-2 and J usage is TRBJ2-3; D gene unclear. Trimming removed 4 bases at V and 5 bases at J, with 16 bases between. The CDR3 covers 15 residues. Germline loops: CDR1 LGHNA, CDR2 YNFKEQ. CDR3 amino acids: CASSPKDTDLDTQYF. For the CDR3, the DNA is TGTGCCAGCAGCCCAAAAGATACTGATCTAGATACGCAGTATTTT.

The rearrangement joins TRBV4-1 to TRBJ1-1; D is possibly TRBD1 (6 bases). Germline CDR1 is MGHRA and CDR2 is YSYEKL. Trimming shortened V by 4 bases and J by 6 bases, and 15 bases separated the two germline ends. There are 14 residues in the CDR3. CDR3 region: CASSPLGARAEAFF. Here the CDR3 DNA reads TGCGCCAGCAGCCCTTTGGGGGCGAGGGCTGAAGCTTTCTTT.

The CDR3 here is CASSLAGRQETQYF. The CDR3 DNA is TGTGCCAGCTCCCTCGCGGGTAGACAAGAGACCCAGTACTTC. This rearrangement joins TRBV11-2 to TRBJ2-5; a weak D match, TRBD2 (5 bases). The CDR3 length is 14 residues. Germline V gene data show CDR1 as SGHAT and CDR2 as FQNNGV. V lost 8 bases to trimming and J lost 2 bases, with 15 bases between them.

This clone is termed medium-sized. The CDR3 sequence: CASSLLEGFHEQYF. CDR3 DNA: TGTGCCAGCAGTTTACTGGAGGGGTTCCACGAGCAGTACTTC. The genes are TRBV28 and TRBJ2-7; weak D call: TRBD2 (6 bases). The germline V and J ends were trimmed by 2 bases and 5 bases, with 13 bases remaining between them. This CDR3 comprises 14 residues. From germline, CDR1 is MDHEN and CDR2 SYDVKM.

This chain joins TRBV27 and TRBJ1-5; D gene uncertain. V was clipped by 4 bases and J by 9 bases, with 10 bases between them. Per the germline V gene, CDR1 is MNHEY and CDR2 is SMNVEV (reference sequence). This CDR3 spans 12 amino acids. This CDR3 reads CASSSAGGPQHF. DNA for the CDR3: TGTGCCAGCAGTTCCGCAGGAGGGCCCCAGCATTTT.

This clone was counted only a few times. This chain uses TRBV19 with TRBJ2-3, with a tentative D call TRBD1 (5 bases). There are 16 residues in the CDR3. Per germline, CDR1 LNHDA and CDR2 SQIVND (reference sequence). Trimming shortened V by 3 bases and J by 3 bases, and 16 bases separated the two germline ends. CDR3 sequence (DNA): TGTGCCAGTAGTATCCAATGGGGCCGATCTACAGATACGCAGTATTTT. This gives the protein CASSIQWGRSTDTQYF.

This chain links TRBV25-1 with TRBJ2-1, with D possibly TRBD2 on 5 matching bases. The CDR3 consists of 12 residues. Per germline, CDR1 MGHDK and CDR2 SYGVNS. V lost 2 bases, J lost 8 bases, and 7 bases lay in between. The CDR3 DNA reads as TGTGCCAGCAGTGAAGCGGGCTATGAGCAGTTCTTC. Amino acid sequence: CASSEAGYEQFF. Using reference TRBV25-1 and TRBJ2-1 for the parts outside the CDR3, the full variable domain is EADIYQTPRYLVIGTGKKITLECSQTMGHDKMYWYQQDPGMELHLIHYSYGVNSTEKGDLSSESTVSRIRTEHFPLTLESARPSHTSQYLCASSEAGYEQFFGPGTRLTVL.

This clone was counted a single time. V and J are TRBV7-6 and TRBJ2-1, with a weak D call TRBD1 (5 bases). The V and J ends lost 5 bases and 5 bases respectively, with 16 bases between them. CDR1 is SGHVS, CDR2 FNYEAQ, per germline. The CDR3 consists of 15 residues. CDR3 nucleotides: TGTGCCAGCAGCCCCGCGGCAGGGATCGACAATGAGCAGTTCTTC. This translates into CASSPAAGIDNEQFF.

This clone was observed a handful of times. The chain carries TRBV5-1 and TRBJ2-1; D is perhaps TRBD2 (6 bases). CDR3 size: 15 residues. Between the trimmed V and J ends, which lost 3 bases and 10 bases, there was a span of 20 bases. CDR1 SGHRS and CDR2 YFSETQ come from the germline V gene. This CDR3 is CASSSTLGTQGEQFF. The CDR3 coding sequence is TGCGCCAGCAGCTCCACGCTAGGGACTCAAGGAGAGCAGTTCTTC.

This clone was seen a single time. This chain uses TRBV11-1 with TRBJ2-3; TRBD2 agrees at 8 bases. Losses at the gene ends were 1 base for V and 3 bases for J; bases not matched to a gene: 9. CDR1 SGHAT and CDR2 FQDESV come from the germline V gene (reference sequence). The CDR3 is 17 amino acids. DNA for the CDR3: TGTGCCAGCAGCTTAGACCCCGGGAGGGCCTTGACAGATACGCAGTATTTT. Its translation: CASSLDPGRALTDTQYF.

The CDR3: CATLVTGLYEQYF. The CDR3 bases are TGTGCCACTCTGGTGACAGGACTTTACGAGCAGTACTTC. This chain uses TRBV28 with TRBJ2-7; tentative D call: TRBD1 (6 bases). The V gene lost 10 bases and the J gene lost 4 bases, with 17 bases spanning the gap. The length of the CDR3 is 13 residues. Germline CDR1 reads MDHEN; CDR2 reads SYDVKM.